The TCR beta chain described here comes from a study of cytomegalovirus exposure and HLA in healthy donors. Study-level points and caveats: The study listed roughly 150 cytomegalovirus-associated TCR beta chains.

Regarding this clone: Its antigen is unidentified.

Sequencing used immunoSEQ multiplex PCR; TCRdb keeps in-frame clones, though not all of them. The sample records 150,000 to 200,000 clones, about 81% being singletons. The CDR3 covers 15 residues. The germline V gene has CDR1 LNHDA and CDR2 SQIVND (reference sequence). Losses at the gene ends were 0 bases for V and 4 bases for J; bases not matched to a gene: 4. Sequencing input: PBMCs. The source of this sequence is a woman aged 30 to 39 in good health and CMV-seronegative. The chain combines TRBV19 with TRBJ2-7, with TRBD1 matching 9 bases. The CDR3 loop is CASSIDRGTGYEQYF. The CDR3 DNA reads TGTGCCAGTAGTATAGATCGTGGGACAGGGTACGAGCAGTACTTC.